This T cell receptor beta chain was sequenced for a study of vaccination effects on CD4 cells after COVID-19. At the level of the study: After the second dose, samples were taken at median day 72.

CDR1 is MNHEY and CDR2 is SVGAGI in the germline V gene. CDR3 length equals 13 residues. V lost 6 bases, J lost 4 bases, and 12 bases lay in between. The ViraFEST assay expanded antigen-specific CD4+ T cells with viral peptide pools before sequencing. Between days 10 and 11 of culture, CD4+ T cells were separated out. Two doses of either BNT162b2 or mRNA-1273 were given to each participant. Culturing of 1.5 million to 2.5 million PBMC per well took place with roughly 9.4 IU/ml IL-2 and about 10 ug/ml peptides. As concerns this clone: What it binds is unknown.

The method was immunoSEQ multiplex PCR; TCRdb's version includes in-frame clones alone and lacks a portion of them. The profile shows 64,000 or so clones, about 73% of them singletons. Study-level results: Convalescent patients were scarce, and early post-infection timepoints were absent. Cross-reactivity with common cold coronaviruses was shown by only 1 of 255 vaccine-induced clones in healthy vaccinees.

The sample here was CD4+ T cells from PBMCs cultured with HCoV-OC43 spike peptides, taken after COVID-19 vaccination. Subset here: HCoV-OC43 spike overlapping peptide pool stimulation. This clonotype originated in a human donor who received a COVID-19 vaccine. The genes are TRBV6-5 and TRBJ2-5; tentative D call: TRBD2 (6 bases). This CDR3 is CASRRDSGETQYF. The CDR3 DNA follows: TGTGCCAGCAGGAGGGACTCCGGAGAGACCCAGTACTTC.